This T cell receptor beta chain is drawn from a study of CD8 T cells in ankylosing spondylitis. This clonotype was detected only a few times. MiXCR, run by TCRdb on the 5' RACE reads, gives a single entry per CDR3 protein. The sample holds 210,000 or so distinct CDR3 sequences; about 26% are singletons and the top ten take more than 6.5%. The CDR3 is made up of 16 amino acids. Trimming cost V 0 bases and J 6 bases, with 15 bases left between them. Germline assignment: CDR1 MGHRA and CDR2 YSYEKL. The material sequenced was blood, either unsorted or a sorted T cell fraction (not recorded which). This chain uses TRBV4-1 with TRBJ2-4; D perhaps matches TRBD1 (5 bases). This TCR derives from a male donor with ankylosing spondylitis or in good health (not recorded which). CDR3 amino acids: CASSQDRSRVGNIQYF. The CDR3 nucleotides read TGCGCCAGCAGCCAAGATCGAAGCAGGGTTGGAAACATTCAGTACTTC.